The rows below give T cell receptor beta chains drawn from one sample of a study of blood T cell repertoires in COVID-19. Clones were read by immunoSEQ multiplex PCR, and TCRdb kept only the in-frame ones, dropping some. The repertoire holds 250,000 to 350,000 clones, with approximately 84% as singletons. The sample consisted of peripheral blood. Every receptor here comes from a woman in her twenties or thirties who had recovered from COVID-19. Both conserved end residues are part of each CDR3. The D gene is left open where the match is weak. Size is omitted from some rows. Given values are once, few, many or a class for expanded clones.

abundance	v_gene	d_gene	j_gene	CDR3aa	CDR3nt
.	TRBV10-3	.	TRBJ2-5	CAIRPGKNQETQYF	TGTGCCATCCGACCGGGGAAGAACCAAGAGACCCAGTACTTC
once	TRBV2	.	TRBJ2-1	CASSYRVSHEQFF	TGTGCCAGCAGTTACAGGGTAAGCCATGAGCAGTTCTTC
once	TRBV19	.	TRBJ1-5	CASSSFSGEVQPQHF	TGTGCCAGTAGTTCGTTTTCGGGGGAAGTTCAGCCCCAGCATTTT
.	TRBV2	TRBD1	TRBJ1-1	CASSDVFGTDTEAFF	TGTGCCAGCAGTGACGTATTCGGGACAGACACTGAAGCTTTCTTT
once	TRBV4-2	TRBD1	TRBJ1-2	CASSQAGQGTYGYTF	TGTGCCAGCAGCCAAGCGGGACAGGGTACTTATGGCTACACCTTC
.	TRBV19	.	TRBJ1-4	CASSIRRTATNEKLFF	TGTGCCAGTAGTATCCGGCGGACTGCAACTAATGAAAAACTGTTTTTT
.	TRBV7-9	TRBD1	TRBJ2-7	CASSLDRAEQYF	TGTGCCAGCAGCCTTGACAGGGCCGAGCAGTACTTC
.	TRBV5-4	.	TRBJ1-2	CASSLMGGGYTF	TGTGCCAGCAGCTTGATGGGAGGAGGCTACACCTTC
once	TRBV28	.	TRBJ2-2	CASTHPASVRELFF	TGTGCCAGCACCCATCCCGCCAGTGTAAGGGAGCTGTTTTTT
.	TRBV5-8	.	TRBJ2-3	CASSLGQTSFPDTQYF	TGTGCCAGCAGCTTGGGGCAGACTAGTTTCCCAGATACGCAGTATTTT
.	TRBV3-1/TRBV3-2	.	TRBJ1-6	CASRPDDRSYNSPLHF	TGTGCCAGCAGACCCGACGACAGGTCCTATAATTCACCCCTCCACTTT
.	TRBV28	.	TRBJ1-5	CASSLTDSNQPQHF	TGTGCCAGCAGTTTGACAGATAGCAATCAGCCCCAGCATTTT
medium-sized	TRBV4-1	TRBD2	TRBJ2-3	CASSQDRGGPDTQYF	TGCGCCAGCAGCCAAGATCGGGGGGGCCCAGATACGCAGTATTTT